One sample yielded the 20 T cell receptor beta chains listed below, sequenced in a study of T cells in women clearing cervical HPV infection. The assay was immunoSEQ multiplex PCR, and TCRdb's table has in-frame clones only and misses some. The repertoire shows 30,000 to 40,000 clones; the top ten hold 1.4%. Sequenced: blood buffy coat. The origin of the receptors is a woman aged 18 to 75 with a cervical HPV16 infection that either progressed to CIN3+ or cleared (not recorded which).

Note on this clone: Read coverage stops 3 residues before the CDR3 terminus; the germline J gene supplies the remainder. This rearrangement joins TRBV7-2 to TRBJ1-6; D is perhaps TRBD1 (5 bases). Germline values: CDR1 SGHTA, CDR2 FQGNSA. V was clipped by 6 bases and J by 7 bases, with 13 bases between them. The CDR3 covers 14 residues. CDR3 protein: CASSTETENSPLHF. CDR3 DNA, as far as it was read: TGTGCCAGCAGTACGGAGACAGAGAATTCACCC.

Points on this clone: The CDR3 extends 3 residues past the end of the read, so its final part is completed from the germline J gene. The V and J genes are TRBV23-1 and TRBJ1-5; possible D gene TRBD1, 5 bases. TRBV23-1 is treated as an ORF (open reading frame) with a function not yet certain. Trimming shortened V by 1 base and J by 5 bases, and 15 bases separated the two germline ends. The CDR3 totals 16 residues. CDR3 DNA, as far as it was read: TGCGCCAGCAGTCAATTCCCCTGCAGGGCGGATCAGCCC. It encodes CASSQFPCRADQP. The whole CDR3 is CASSQFPCRADQPQHF.

A remark on this clone: The read falls 3 residues short of the CDR3 end, and the missing part is taken from the germline J gene. The chain recombines TRBV28 with TRBJ2-2; TRBD2 agrees at 8 bases. Trimming took 7 bases from V and 5 from J; bases not matched to a gene: 18. Germline V CDR1 and CDR2: MDHEN, SYDVKM. This CDR3 comprises 18 residues. The covered CDR3 bases are TGTGCCAGCACTATTAGCGGGGTCTACTCCAGAGGAACCGGGGAG. It yields the protein CASTISGVYSRGTGE. The whole CDR3 sequence is CASTISGVYSRGTGELFF.

The sequenced part of the CDR3 DNA is TGTGCCAGCTCACCGGGTTGGGGCTCGGAAAAATTGCCG. Its protein is CASSPGWGSEKLP. The complete CDR3 reads CASSPGWGSEKLPQYF. The chain recombines TRBV18 with TRBJ2-3; D may be TRBD1 (5 bases). The CDR3 end lies 3 residues beyond the end of the read and is filled in from the germline J gene. This CDR3 has 16 amino acids. Per germline, CDR1 KGHSH and CDR2 LQKENI.

Notes on this clone: From the germline J gene comes the end of the CDR3, since the read stops 3 residues before it. The rearrangement links TRBV7-8 to TRBJ1-6; 7 nucleotides line up with TRBD1. The V segment lost 6 bases and the J segment 7 bases; nucleotides outside the gene matches: 9. Germline CDR1 reads SGHVS; CDR2 reads FQNEAQ. The CDR3 totals 15 residues. CDR3 loop: CASSQTGSDNSPLHF. The CDR3 bases that were read are TGTGCCAGCAGTCAGACAGGGAGTGACAATTCACCC.

Worth noting for this clone: The CDR3 end lies 3 residues beyond the end of the read and is filled in from the germline J gene. The chain couples TRBV19 to TRBJ2-7; 10 bases align to TRBD1. The germline CDR1 and CDR2 sequences are LNHDA and SQIVND (reference sequence). Trimming took 5 bases from V and 6 from J; bases not matched to a gene: 4. The CDR3 sequence is 13 residues long. The CDR3: CASSAGQGGEQYF. CDR3 DNA (partial): TGTGCCAGTAGTGCCGGACAGGGGGGCGAG.

The CDR3 bases that were read are TGCAGTGCTAGACCACAGGGGGCAGGTCAGCCC. Its protein product is CSARPQGAGQP. In full, the CDR3 reads CSARPQGAGQPQHF. The rearrangement uses TRBV20-1 and TRBJ1-5; 9 positions match TRBD1. The read comes to an end 3 residues before the CDR3 does, leaving the germline J gene to fill in the end. In germline, CDR1 is DFQATT, CDR2 SNEGSKA (reference sequence). The V and J ends lost 2 bases and 6 bases, in that order; junction bases with no gene match: 5. The CDR3 loop spans 14 amino acids.

About this clone itself: The missing CDR3 end, 3 residues past where the read stops, is filled in from the germline J gene. The chain has TRBV19 and TRBJ2-3, with TRBD2 matching 8 bases. CDR1 LNHDA and CDR2 SQIVND come from the germline V gene (reference sequence). The ends lost 6 bases at V and 5 bases at J; junction bases unmatched: 7. CDR3 length: 14 amino acids. The CDR3 bases that were read are TGTGCCAGTAGCGATAGGGCGGGGGGAGATACG. Protein sequence: CASSDRAGGDT. The entire CDR3 is CASSDRAGGDTQYF.

A remark on this clone: The sequenced fragment ends 3 residues before the CDR3 boundary, so the rest is inferred from the germline J gene. The V and J genes are TRBV11-3 and TRBJ2-3; tentatively, D is TRBD2 (6 bases). The germline V gene has CDR1 SGHNT and CDR2 YENEEA. The CDR3 covers 15 residues. V was cut by 3 bases and J by 0 bases, with 10 bases left in between. Incomplete CDR3 DNA: TGTGCCAGCAGCTTCGGGGGAATTAGCACAGATACG. This gives the protein CASSFGGISTDT. The entire CDR3 protein is CASSFGGISTDTQYF.

About this clone itself: The CDR3 goes on 3 residues after the read ends, and that part is filled in from the germline J gene. V gene TRBV5-6 combines with J gene TRBJ1-2; a weak D match, TRBD1 (6 bases). Germline V gene sequence: CDR1 SGHDT, CDR2 YYEEEE. The ends were cut back, 5 bases at V and 7 bases at J, with 18 bases in the middle. The CDR3 runs to 14 residues. The sequenced CDR3 bases are TGTGCCAGCAGTAGTCAGGGGATTGGAAGTGGC. Translation: CASSSQGIGSG. The whole CDR3 region reads CASSSQGIGSGYTF.

The CDR3 DNA, read in part, is TGTGCCAGCTCACCAGGGACAGGGGGCGAG. As protein: CASSPGTGGE. The whole CDR3 reads CASSPGTGGEQYF. The chain is built from TRBV18 and TRBJ2-7; 11 bases map to TRBD1. The read ends 3 residues before the CDR3 terminus; that terminus is restored from the germline J gene. V shed 2 bases, J shed 6 bases, and the junction held 0 bases outside the gene matches. This CDR3 has 13 residues. Per the germline V gene, CDR1 is KGHSH and CDR2 is LQKENI.

In the case of this clone: Read coverage stops 3 residues before the CDR3 terminus; the germline J gene supplies the remainder. This sample includes further DNA sequences coding for the same CDR3. The chain is built from TRBV19 and TRBJ1-3; tentatively, D is TRBD1 (6 bases). Germline CDR1 reads LNHDA; CDR2 reads SQIVND (reference sequence). CDR3 size: 16 residues. V was trimmed by 3 bases and J by 0 bases, leaving 12 bases between them. The CDR3 is CASSIGDRSSGNTIYF. Incomplete CDR3 DNA: TGTGCCAGTAGTATCGGAGACAGGTCCTCTGGAAACACC.

Points on this clone: The sequence runs out 3 residues before the end of the CDR3; the remainder is reconstructed from the germline J gene. V is TRBV20-1 and J is TRBJ2-7; no clear D gene. This CDR3 is 13 amino acids long. Per the germline V gene, CDR1 is DFQATT and CDR2 is SNEGSKA (reference sequence). Trimming shortened V by 6 bases and J by 2 bases, and 14 bases separated the two germline ends. The DNA read from the CDR3 is TGCAGTGCCAGATTGCCAGATACCTACGAG. Its protein is CSARLPDTYE. The CDR3 reads in full as CSARLPDTYEQYF.

Concerning this clone: Sequencing ends 3 residues short of the CDR3 end; the germline J gene provides the rest. The chain couples TRBV7-2 to TRBJ2-1; TRBD2 matches 11 bases. CDR3 length: 15 amino acids. CDR1 is SGHTA and CDR2 is FQGNSA in the germline V gene. The J segment lost 8 bases and the V segment lost 3 bases, leaving 6 bases of the junction unmatched. CDR3 sequence reads: CASSFLAGGGHEQFF. The sequenced part of the CDR3 DNA is TGTGCCAGCAGCTTTCTAGCGGGAGGAGGTCATGAG.

Worth noting for this clone: The read ends 3 residues shy of where the CDR3 ends; the end is completed using the germline J gene. This sequence joins TRBV19 and TRBJ2-7; D perhaps matches TRBD1 (5 bases). Germline loops: CDR1 LNHDA, CDR2 SQIVND (reference sequence). This CDR3 comprises 14 residues. Trimming left V 4 bases short and J 2 bases short, with 12 bases between. The chain's CDR3 is CASSTQGTPYEQYF. The CDR3 DNA, read in part, is TGTGCCAGTAGTACCCAGGGAACCCCCTACGAG.

A note on this clone: The missing CDR3 end, 3 residues past where the read stops, is filled in from the germline J gene. V gene TRBV18 combines with J gene TRBJ2-3, with a weak D call TRBD1 (7 bases). The V gene lost 6 bases and the J gene lost 3 bases, with 10 bases spanning the gap. CDR3 size: 13 residues. Germline assignment: CDR1 KGHSH and CDR2 LQKENI. The DNA read from the CDR3 is TGTGCCAGCTCGACAGGGAGGACAGATACG. This encodes CASSTGRTDT. The full CDR3 protein reads CASSTGRTDTQYF.

On this clone: With the read ending 3 residues before the CDR3 end, the germline J gene is used to fill in that end. The chain couples TRBV7-8 to TRBJ1-5, with 8 bases fitting TRBD1. J gave up 1 base and V 5 bases, and 7 bases lay outside the gene matches. Germline values: CDR1 SGHVS, CDR2 FQNEAQ. The CDR3 is made up of 16 amino acids. The CDR3 bases that were read are TGTGCCAGCAGCCCGGGGACAGGCGGAAGCAATCAGCCC. Translation: CASSPGTGGSNQP. The CDR3 in its entirety is CASSPGTGGSNQPQHF.

On this clone itself: The CDR3 goes on 3 residues after the read ends, and that part is filled in from the germline J gene. Other DNA variants within this sample encode the same CDR3. The chain employs TRBV7-2 and TRBJ1-2; D may be TRBD1 (6 bases). The length of the CDR3 is 14 residues. Germline values: CDR1 SGHTA, CDR2 FQGNSA. CDR3 bases read: TGTGCCAGCATCCGCCCCAGGGGATCTATGGGC. It encodes CASIRPRGSMG. The whole CDR3 sequence reads CASIRPRGSMGYTF.

With regard to this clone: The read gets to within 3 residues of the CDR3 end, and the germline J gene fills in the rest. V gene TRBV29-1 combines with J gene TRBJ2-5; a weak D match, TRBD2 (6 bases). V lost 7 bases, J lost 4 bases, and 13 bases lay in between. Germline V gene data show CDR1 as SQVTM and CDR2 as ANQGSEA. This CDR3 has 12 amino acids. CDR3 DNA (partial): TGCAGCGCTAGACCGCGGGGAGAGACC. Translated: CSARPRGET. The complete CDR3 sequence is CSARPRGETQYF. The whole variable domain, filled in from reference TRBV29-1 and TRBJ2-5, reads SAVISQKPSRDICQRGTSLTIQCQVDSQVTMMFWYRQQPGQSLTLIATANQGSEATYESGFVIDKFPISRPNLTFSTLTVSNMSPEDSSIYLCSARPRGETQYFGPGTRLLVL.

As to this clone: Read data end 3 residues before the CDR3 end; the end is taken from the germline J gene. The J gene is TRBJ2-5, the V gene TRBV30; D is undetermined. CDR1 is GTSNPN, CDR2 SVGIG, per germline (reference sequence). CDR3 size: 12 residues. The CDR3 is CAWGSTTDTQYF. Partial CDR3 DNA: TGTGCCTGGGGCTCGACCACAGATACC.